The present TCR beta chain was sequenced within a study of blood T cell repertoires in COVID-19 (dated by TCRdb to 2020 to 2021). Regarding the study in general: The collaborator samples originated in the United States, Italy and Spain and spanned the acute and convalescent phases of COVID-19. The sample metadata nearly always contained a de-identified subject ID, COVID-19 status, age in years and sex. Where HLA class I and class II types were available, the types were taken from metadata supplied by the sample provider, not from assay-based typing. The samples were drawn from the first 160 participants of the ongoing ImmuneRACE study and from about 1,200 subjects provided by 6 global collaborators. The material from the prospective study consisted of cDNA or gDNA derived from T cells, B-cell-depleted T cells, or PBMCs. The repertoires were released in a freely available public database meant as a resource for research on the immune response to SARS-CoV-2. Deeply sampled blood TCRbeta repertoires from subjects exposed to, actively infected with, or recovered from COVID-19 were included in the dataset. Overall study results and their limits: Clinical and demographic metadata were provided uncurated, with the amount varying by source and participant.

TCRbeta CDR3 regions were amplified from genomic DNA by means of the immunoSEQ Assay, a bias-controlled multiplex PCR. The study's own analysis went as follows. The number of nucleated cells in each sample was estimated from the amplification of reference gene primers within the assay. Sequence reads were collapsed and filtered to measure the absolute abundance of every unique TCRbeta CDR3 rearrangement. For each sample, productive Simpson clonality was calculated as the square root of Simpson's diversity index over productive rearrangements. In its TCRdb copy, this immuneACCESS table keeps in-frame sequences only and misses some clones. Where compared with another copy, unresolved V genes explain less than half of these, and the others have no known cause. V and J calls and clone size are those listed in that table; D and trimming were worked out from the DNA. The sample table records 110,000 to 150,000 clones; more than 65% of these occur just once. The ten largest make up about 12% of the sample.

V is clipped by 2 bases and J by 3 bases, and the sequence between their germline boundaries is 12 bases long. From cysteine to phenylalanine, the CDR3 is 15 amino acids long. The only DNA kept is the CDR3, 45 bases in frame from the first base. Per the germline V gene, MNHEY is the CDR1 and SVGEGT is the CDR2. A note on this clone: Its target antigen remains unknown. No base quality information exists; no much larger clone differs at one position.

Collaborating institutions collected whole blood in K2EDTA tubes following their own protocols. Collaborator samples were shipped for TCRbeta analysis as frozen whole blood, isolated PBMCs, or DNA extracted from either sample type. The chain couples TRBV6-2 or TRBV6-3 to TRBJ2-3; a tentative D match to TRBD1 spans 7 bases. The sequencing input was peripheral blood. The TCR originated in a man at least 80 years old with acute or convalescent COVID-19. For the CDR3, the sequence is CASSYGGGRTDTQYF. At the DNA level, the sequence is TGTGCCAGCAGTTACGGAGGGGGCCGGACAGATACGCAGTATTTT.